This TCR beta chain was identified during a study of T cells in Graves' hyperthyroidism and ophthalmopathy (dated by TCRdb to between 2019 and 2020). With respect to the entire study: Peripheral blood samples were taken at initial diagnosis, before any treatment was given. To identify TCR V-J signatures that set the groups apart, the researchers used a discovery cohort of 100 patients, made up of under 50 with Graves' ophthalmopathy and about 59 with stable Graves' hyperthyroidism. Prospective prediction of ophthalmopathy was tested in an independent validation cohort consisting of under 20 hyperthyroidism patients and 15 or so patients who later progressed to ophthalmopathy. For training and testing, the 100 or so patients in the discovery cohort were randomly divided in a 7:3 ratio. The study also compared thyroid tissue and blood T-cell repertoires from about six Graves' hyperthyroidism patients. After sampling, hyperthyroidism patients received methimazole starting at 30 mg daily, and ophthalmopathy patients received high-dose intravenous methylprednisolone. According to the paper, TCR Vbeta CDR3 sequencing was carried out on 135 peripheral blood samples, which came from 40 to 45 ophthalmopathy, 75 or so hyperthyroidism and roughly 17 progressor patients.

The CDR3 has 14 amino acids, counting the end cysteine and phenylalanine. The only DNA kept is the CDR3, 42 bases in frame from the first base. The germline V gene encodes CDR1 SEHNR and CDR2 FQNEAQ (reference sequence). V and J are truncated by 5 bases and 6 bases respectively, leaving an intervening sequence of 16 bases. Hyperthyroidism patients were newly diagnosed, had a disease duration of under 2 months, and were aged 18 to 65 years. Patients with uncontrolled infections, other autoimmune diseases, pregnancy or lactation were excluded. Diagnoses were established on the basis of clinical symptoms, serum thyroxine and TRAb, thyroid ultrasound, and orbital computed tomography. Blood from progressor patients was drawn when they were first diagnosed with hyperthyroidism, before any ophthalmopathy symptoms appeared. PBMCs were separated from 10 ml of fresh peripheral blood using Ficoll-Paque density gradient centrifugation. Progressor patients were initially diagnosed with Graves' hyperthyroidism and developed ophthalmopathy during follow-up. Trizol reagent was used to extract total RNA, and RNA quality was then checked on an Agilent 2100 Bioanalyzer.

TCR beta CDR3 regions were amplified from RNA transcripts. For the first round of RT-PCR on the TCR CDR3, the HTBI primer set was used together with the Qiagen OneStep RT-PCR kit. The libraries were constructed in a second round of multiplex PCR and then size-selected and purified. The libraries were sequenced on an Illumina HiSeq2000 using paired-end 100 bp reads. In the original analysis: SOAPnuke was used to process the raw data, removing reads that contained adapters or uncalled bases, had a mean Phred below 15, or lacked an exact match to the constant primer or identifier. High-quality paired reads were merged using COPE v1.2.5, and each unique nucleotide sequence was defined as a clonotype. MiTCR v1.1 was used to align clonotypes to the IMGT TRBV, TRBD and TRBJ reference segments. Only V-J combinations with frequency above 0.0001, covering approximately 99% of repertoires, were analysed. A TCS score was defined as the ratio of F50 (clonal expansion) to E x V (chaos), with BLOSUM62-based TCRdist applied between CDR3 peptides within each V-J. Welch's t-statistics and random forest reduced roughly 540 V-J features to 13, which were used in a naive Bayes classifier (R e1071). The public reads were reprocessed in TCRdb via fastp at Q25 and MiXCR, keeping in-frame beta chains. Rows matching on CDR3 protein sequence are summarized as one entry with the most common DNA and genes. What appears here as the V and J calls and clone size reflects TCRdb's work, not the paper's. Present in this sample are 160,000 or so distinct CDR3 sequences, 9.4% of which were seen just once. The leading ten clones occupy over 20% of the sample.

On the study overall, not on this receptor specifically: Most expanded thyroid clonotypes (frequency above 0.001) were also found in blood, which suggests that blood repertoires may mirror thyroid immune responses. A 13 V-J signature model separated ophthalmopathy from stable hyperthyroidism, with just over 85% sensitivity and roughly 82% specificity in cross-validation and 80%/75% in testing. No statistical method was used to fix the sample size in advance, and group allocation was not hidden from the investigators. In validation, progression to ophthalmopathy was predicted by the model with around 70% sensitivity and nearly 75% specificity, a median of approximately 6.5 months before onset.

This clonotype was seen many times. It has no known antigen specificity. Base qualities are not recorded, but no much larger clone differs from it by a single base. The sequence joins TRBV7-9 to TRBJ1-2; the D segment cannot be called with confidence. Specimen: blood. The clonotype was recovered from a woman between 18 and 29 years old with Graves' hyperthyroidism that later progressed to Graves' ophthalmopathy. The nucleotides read TGTGCCAGCAGCATTGATGGACCCAAGAATGGCTACACCTTC. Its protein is CASSIDGPKNGYTF.